The next 14 T cell receptor beta chains were all read from a single sample in a study of cytomegalovirus exposure and HLA in healthy donors. Researchers ran the PCR with 60 Vbeta and 13 Jbeta primers. Using immunoSEQ multiplex PCR, the repertoire was profiled, and TCRdb retains in-frame clones only, with some absent. The profile covers tens of thousands of clones, with about three quarters appearing a single time and around 6% taken by the ten largest. Sequencing was done on a sample of PBMCs. These receptors came from a female donor in good health and CMV-seronegative.

The chain has TRBV11-3 and TRBJ2-2; TRBD2 matches 11 bases. Trimming at V came to 5 bases and at J to 4 bases, leaving 3 bases not matched to a gene. The CDR3 consists of 15 residues. Germline CDR1 and CDR2: SGHNT and YENEEA. The CDR3 DNA reads TGTGCCAGCAGCCCGCTAGCGGGAGGCACCGGGGAGCTGTTTTTT. Its translation: CASSPLAGGTGELFF.

This chain links TRBV5-1 with TRBJ1-1; D is ambiguous. The CDR3 totals 14 residues. Trimming shortened V by 2 bases and J by 4 bases, and 12 bases separated the two germline ends. Per the germline V gene, CDR1 is SGHRS and CDR2 is YFSETQ. CDR3 sequence: CASSLQKSSTEAFF. The CDR3 DNA reads as TGCGCCAGCAGCTTACAGAAGTCGAGCACTGAAGCTTTCTTT.

V is TRBV29-1 and J is TRBJ1-4; D perhaps matches TRBD1 (5 bases). The V gene's germline CDR1 is SQVTM and CDR2 ANQGSEA. CDR3 length: 13 amino acids. V lost 7 bases and J lost 8, with 17 bases in between. CDR3 sequence (DNA): TGCAGCGGGTTAGGCAGGGTCGGGGAAAAACTGTTTTTT. Protein: CSGLGRVGEKLFF. The full variable domain, its missing parts supplied by reference TRBV29-1 and TRBJ1-4, is SAVISQKPSRDICQRGTSLTIQCQVDSQVTMMFWYRQQPGQSLTLIATANQGSEATYESGFVIDKFPISRPNLTFSTLTVSNMSPEDSSIYLCSGLGRVGEKLFFGSGTQLSVL.

The rearrangement joins TRBV7-2 to TRBJ1-1, with D possibly being TRBD1 (6 bases). In germline, CDR1 is SGHTA, CDR2 FQGNSA. V was trimmed by 1 base and J by 10 bases, leaving 7 bases between them. The CDR3 runs 11 residues. As DNA, the CDR3 is TGTGCCAGCAGCTTAGGAGGGGGAGCTTTCTTT. Its translation is CASSLGGGAFF.

A note on this clone: At one boundary the junction diverges from the germline segment, which might be a read error. The chain employs TRBV4-1 and TRBJ2-1; D perhaps matches TRBD2 (6 bases). The CDR3 sequence is 16 residues long. Germline assignment: CDR1 MGHRA and CDR2 YSYEKL. DNA of the CDR3: TGCGCCAGCAGCAAAGAGGGTGGAGGGTCTAGGAATGAGCAGTTCTTC. Translation gives CASSKEGGGSRNEQFF.

The chain carries TRBV10-3 and TRBJ1-4; 7 positions match TRBD1. The CDR3 length is 14 residues. From germline, CDR1 is ENHRY and CDR2 SYGVKD. Germline trimming cut 4 bases from V and 4 bases from J; bases unmatched to any gene: 3. The CDR3 loop reads CAISGQGVNEKLFF. CDR3 DNA: TGTGCCATCAGTGGACAGGGAGTTAATGAAAAACTGTTTTTT.

This clone has more than one count but fewer than ten. V is TRBV7-2 and J is TRBJ1-1, with D tentatively TRBD1 (6 bases). The CDR3 length is 13 residues. Trimming pared 5 bases from V and 3 bases from J, leaving 10 bases between. CDR1 and CDR2 (germline): SGHTA, FQGNSA. The CDR3 loop reads CASSLQGYTEAFF. CDR3 nucleotides: TGTGCCAGCAGCCTCCAGGGGTACACTGAAGCTTTCTTT.

This CDR3 reads CASSLVSTGGNTIYF. The CDR3 DNA reads as TGTGCCAGCAGCTTAGTTTCCACGGGAGGAAACACCATATATTTT. This chain joins TRBV7-2 and TRBJ1-3; D is ambiguous. Trimming left V 1 base short and J 4 bases short, with 11 bases between. The germline CDR1 and CDR2 sequences are SGHTA and FQGNSA. This CDR3 has 15 residues.

The genes are TRBV15 and TRBJ2-3; 8 bases align to TRBD1. Germline V gives CDR1 LNHNV, CDR2 YYDKDF (reference sequence). The CDR3 is 16 amino acids. The junction had 5 bases not matched to a gene; V was cut back by 3 bases and J by 0 bases. CDR3 in DNA: TGTGCCACCAGCAGCGGAGACAGGGGTAGCACAGATACGCAGTATTTT. Translation: CATSSGDRGSTDTQYF.

This rearrangement joins TRBV19 to TRBJ2-1; TRBD2 agrees at 9 bases. The CDR3 length is 15 residues. With 3 bases clipped from V and 9 bases from J, the junction kept 9 bases outside the gene matches. In germline, CDR1 is LNHDA, CDR2 SQIVND (reference sequence). The CDR3 DNA follows: TGTGCCAGTAGTATGGGCTCTCGCGGGGGGGGTGAGCAGTTCTTC. Its protein is CASSMGSRGGGEQFF.

This clone was recorded only once. The rearrangement uses TRBV30 and TRBJ1-5; 8 positions agree with TRBD1. The CDR3 runs 14 residues. V lost 6 bases to trimming and J lost 4 bases; unmatched junction nucleotides: 8. Looked up from germline, CDR1 is GTSNPN and CDR2 is SVGIG (reference sequence). The CDR3 reads CACKDQGANQPQHF. The CDR3 DNA follows: TGTGCCTGTAAGGATCAGGGGGCTAATCAGCCCCAGCATTTT.

In nucleotides, the CDR3 is TGTGCCAGCAGTTACTCGGCAGGGGACTCCTACGAGCAGTACTTC. Translating gives CASSYSAGDSYEQYF. V and J are TRBV6-5 and TRBJ2-7; possible D gene TRBD1, 6 bases. Trimming left V 0 bases short and J 0 bases short, with 9 bases between. Germline assignment: CDR1 MNHEY and CDR2 SVGAGI. CDR3 size: 15 residues.

The chain uses TRBV2 and TRBJ1-1; D is ambiguous. Between the trimmed V and J ends, which lost 10 bases and 1 base, there was a span of 13 bases. The germline gives CDR1 SNHLY, CDR2 FYNNEI. CDR3 length: 13 residues. The CDR3 loop reads CATLANRNTEAFF. Written as DNA, the CDR3 is TGTGCCACCCTAGCCAATCGGAACACTGAAGCTTTCTTT. The whole variable domain, remainder taken from reference TRBV2 and TRBJ1-1, is EPEVTQTPSHQVTQMGQEVILRCVPISNHLYFYWYRQILGQKVEFLVSFYNNEISEKSEIFDDQFSVERPDGSNFTLKIRSTKLEDSAMYFCATLANRNTEAFFGQGTRLTVV.

This sequence joins TRBV6-6 and TRBJ1-2, with D hard to call. The CDR3 runs 15 residues. Trimming stripped 0 bases from V and 6 bases from J, with 14 bases between. Looked up from germline, CDR1 is MNHNY and CDR2 is SVGAGI (reference sequence). The CDR3 protein is CASSYSSGGGNGYTF. The DNA for the CDR3 is TGTGCCAGCAGTTACTCTTCGGGTGGCGGGAATGGCTACACCTTC.